Sequencing of this T cell receptor (beta chain) was carried out in a study of blood T cells in healthy people across ages. A J-beta primer mix and a sample-barcoded 5' primer were used in a second PCR of roughly 6 to 12 cycles. Unique molecular identifiers of 12 random nucleotides labeled each cDNA. A minimum of 2.5 million CDR3-containing paired-end reads was obtained for each sample. In TCRdb, the 5' RACE reads were re-called with MiXCR into one record per CDR3 protein. The top ten hold 17% of the sample, which has more than 800,000 distinct CDR3 sequences, 29% seen once. Per the germline V gene, CDR1 is SGHDN and CDR2 is FVKESK. V lost 1 base and J lost 8; bases outside the gene matches: 9. This CDR3 region has 16 residues.

The sequencing sample was made of blood. V is TRBV14 and J is TRBJ1-2, with 11 positions matching TRBD1. The sequence was obtained from a woman older than 75 in good health. The CDR3 DNA follows: TGTGCCAGCAGCCAAGCTGCAGGACAGGGGGCAAGGGGCTACACCTTC. It is translated as CASSQAAGQGARGYTF.